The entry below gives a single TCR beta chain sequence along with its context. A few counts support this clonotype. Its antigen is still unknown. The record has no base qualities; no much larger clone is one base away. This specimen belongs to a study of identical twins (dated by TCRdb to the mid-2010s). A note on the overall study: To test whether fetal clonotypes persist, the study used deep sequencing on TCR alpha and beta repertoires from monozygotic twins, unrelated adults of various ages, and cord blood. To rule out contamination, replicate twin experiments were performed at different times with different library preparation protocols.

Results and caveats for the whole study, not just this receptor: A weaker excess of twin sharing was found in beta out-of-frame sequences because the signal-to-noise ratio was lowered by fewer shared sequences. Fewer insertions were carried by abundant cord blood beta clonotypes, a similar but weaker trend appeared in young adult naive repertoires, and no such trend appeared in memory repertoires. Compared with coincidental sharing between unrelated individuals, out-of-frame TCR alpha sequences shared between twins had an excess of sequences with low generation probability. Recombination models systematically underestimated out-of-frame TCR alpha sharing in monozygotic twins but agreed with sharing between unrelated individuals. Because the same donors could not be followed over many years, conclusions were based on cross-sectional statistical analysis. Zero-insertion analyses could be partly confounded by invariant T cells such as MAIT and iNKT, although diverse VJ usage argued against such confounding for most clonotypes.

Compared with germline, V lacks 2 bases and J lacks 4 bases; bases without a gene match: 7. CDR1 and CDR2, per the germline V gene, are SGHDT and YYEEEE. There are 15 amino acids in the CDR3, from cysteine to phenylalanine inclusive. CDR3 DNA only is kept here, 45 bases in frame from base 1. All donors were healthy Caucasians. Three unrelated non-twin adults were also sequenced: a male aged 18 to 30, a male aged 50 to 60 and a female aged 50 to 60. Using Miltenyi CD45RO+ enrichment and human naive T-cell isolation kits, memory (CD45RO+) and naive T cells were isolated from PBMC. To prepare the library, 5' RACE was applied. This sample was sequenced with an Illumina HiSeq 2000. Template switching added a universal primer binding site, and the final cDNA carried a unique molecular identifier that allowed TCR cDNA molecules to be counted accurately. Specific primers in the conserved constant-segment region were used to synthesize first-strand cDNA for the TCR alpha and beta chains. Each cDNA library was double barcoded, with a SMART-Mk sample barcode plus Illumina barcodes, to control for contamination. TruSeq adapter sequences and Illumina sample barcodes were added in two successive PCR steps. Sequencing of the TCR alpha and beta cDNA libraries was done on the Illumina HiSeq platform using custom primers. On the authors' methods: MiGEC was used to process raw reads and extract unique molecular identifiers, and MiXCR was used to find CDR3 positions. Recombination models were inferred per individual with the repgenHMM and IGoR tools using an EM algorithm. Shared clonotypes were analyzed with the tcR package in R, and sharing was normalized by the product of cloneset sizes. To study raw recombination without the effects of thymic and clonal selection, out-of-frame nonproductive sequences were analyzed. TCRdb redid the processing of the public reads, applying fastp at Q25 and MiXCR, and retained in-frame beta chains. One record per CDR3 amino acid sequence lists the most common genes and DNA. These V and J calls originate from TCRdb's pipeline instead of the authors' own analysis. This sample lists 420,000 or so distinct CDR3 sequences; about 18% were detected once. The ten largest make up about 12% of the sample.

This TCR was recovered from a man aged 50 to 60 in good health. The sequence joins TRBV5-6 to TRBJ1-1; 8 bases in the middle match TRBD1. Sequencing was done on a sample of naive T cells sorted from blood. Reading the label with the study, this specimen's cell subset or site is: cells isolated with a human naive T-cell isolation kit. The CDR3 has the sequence CASSFRTGPATEAFF. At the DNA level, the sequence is TGTGCCAGCAGCTTCCGGACAGGGCCGGCCACTGAAGCTTTCTTT.